These 24 T cell receptor beta chains share one sample of origin, sequenced in a study of identical twins. TCRdb ran MiXCR on the 5' RACE reads and lists one entry per CDR3 protein. In the table there are around 530,000 distinct CDR3 sequences, 12% to 15% of which are singletons. This same sample was also part of a study on yellow fever vaccine responses in identical twins.

The sample consisted of CD4+ T cells sorted from blood. Receptors originate from a woman aged 18 to 35 in good health.

The CDR3 is CASSPTPGLAGEEQYF. The DNA of the CDR3 is TGCGCCAGCAGCCCTACGCCGGGACTAGCGGGAGAAGAGCAGTACTTC. V usage is TRBV5-1 and J usage is TRBJ2-7; 14 bases are a match to TRBD2. Germline loops: CDR1 SGHRS, CDR2 YFSETQ. J gave up 7 bases and V 4 bases, and 10 bases lay outside the gene matches. CDR3 size: 16 residues. Full variable domain (missing parts from reference TRBV5-1 and TRBJ2-7): KAGVTQTPRYLIKTRGQQVTLSCSPISGHRSVSWYQQTPGQGLQFLFEYFSETQRNKGNFPGRFSGRQFSNSRSEMNVSTLELGDSALYLCASSPTPGLAGEEQYFGPGTRLTVT.

The chain is built from TRBV11-2 and TRBJ2-7, with 7 positions matching TRBD2. From germline, CDR1 is SGHAT and CDR2 FQNNGV. The CDR3 has 18 amino acids. The J segment lost 2 bases and the V segment lost 3 bases, leaving 16 bases of the junction unmatched. The chain's CDR3 is CASSLSKTSPSSAYEQYF. The CDR3 coding sequence is TGTGCCAGCAGCTTGTCGAAGACTAGCCCTAGTAGCGCCTACGAGCAGTACTTC. Variable domain in full (rest from reference TRBV11-2 and TRBJ2-7): EAGVAQSPRYKIIEKRQSVAFWCNPISGHATLYWYQQILGQGPKLLIQFQNNGVVDDSQLPKDRFSAERLKGVDSTLKIQPAKLEDSAVYLCASSLSKTSPSSAYEQYFGPGTRLTVT.

This clonotype occurred a few times. The CDR3 bases are TGTGCCAGCAGTTTAAGTTCCCAGGGCAGCTACACCTTC. It yields the protein CASSLSSQGSYTF. The rearrangement links TRBV28 to TRBJ1-2, with D possibly matching TRBD1 (5 bases). This CDR3 contains 13 residues. The V gene lost 2 bases and the J gene lost 9 bases, with 13 bases spanning the gap. Looked up from germline, CDR1 is MDHEN and CDR2 is SYDVKM.

The table lists this clonotype with a count of one. The rearrangement links TRBV5-1 to TRBJ2-1; TRBD1 aligns across 8 bases. The junction had 7 bases not matched to a gene; V was cut back by 6 bases and J by 2 bases. The CDR3 has 15 residues. Germline CDR1 SGHRS, CDR2 YFSETQ. The CDR3, as DNA: TGCGCCAGCAAAACAGGGGGTGAGACCTACAATGAGCAGTTCTTC. Translation: CASKTGGETYNEQFF.

This chain links TRBV25-1 with TRBJ2-7; tentatively, D is TRBD1 (5 bases). V was trimmed by 7 bases and J by 0 bases, leaving 19 bases between them. Germline V gives CDR1 MGHDK, CDR2 SYGVNS. This CDR3 contains 16 residues. The CDR3 spells CASTPTMAGNSYEQYF. As DNA, the CDR3 is TGTGCCAGCACCCCGACGATGGCAGGGAACTCCTACGAGCAGTACTTC.

This rearrangement joins TRBV5-1 to TRBJ2-3, with 7 bases that match TRBD2. Germline values: CDR1 SGHRS, CDR2 YFSETQ. CDR3 length equals 15 residues. Unmatched junction bases numbered 3, after V lost 0 bases and J lost 2 bases. The CDR3 bases are TGCGCCAGCAGCTTGGAAGCGGGATACACAGATACGCAGTATTTT. Encoded protein: CASSLEAGYTDTQYF.

The table lists this clonotype with a few counts. The chain employs TRBV2 and TRBJ2-5; D remains ambiguous. Trimming removed 1 base from V and 7 bases from J, with 4 bases in between. The CDR3 loop spans 11 amino acids. CDR1 SNHLY and CDR2 FYNNEI come from the germline V gene. The CDR3: CASSEGRTQYF. CDR3 nucleotides: TGTGCCAGCAGTGAAGGGCGGACCCAGTACTTC.

This clonotype was detected only a few times. This chain joins TRBV9 and TRBJ2-3; TRBD1 is a possible D gene (6 bases). CDR1 SGDLS and CDR2 YYNGEE come from the germline V gene. The CDR3 extends over 14 amino acids. Trimming cost V 3 bases and J 5 bases, with 13 bases left between them. The CDR3 bases are TGTGCCAGCAGCGATAGGGGGACAATAGATACGCAGTATTTT. Protein product: CASSDRGTIDTQYF.

The J gene is TRBJ2-3, the V gene TRBV14; D gene uncertain. Trimming pared 2 bases from V and 3 bases from J, leaving 9 bases between. This CDR3 has 14 amino acids. Germline V gene lookup returns CDR1 SGHDN and CDR2 FVKESK. CDR3 in DNA: TGTGCCAGCAGCCAAATGTCCTGGACAGATACGCAGTATTTT. Encoded protein: CASSQMSWTDTQYF.

This rearrangement joins TRBV20-1 to TRBJ2-2; D tentatively fits TRBD1 or TRBD2 (6 bases each). The CDR3 sequence is 15 residues long. Germline V CDR1 and CDR2: DFQATT, SNEGSKA (reference sequence). Trimming took off 6 bases at V and 7 bases at J, with 21 bases between the two ends. The CDR3 loop is CSAPDGGLLGGELFF. CDR3 DNA: TGCAGTGCCCCAGATGGGGGGCTCCTTGGCGGGGAGCTGTTTTTT.

The sample holds a few counts of this clonotype. The chain carries TRBV5-1 and TRBJ2-1; D unresolved. Trimming pared 8 bases from V and 8 bases from J, leaving 23 bases between. The CDR3 extends over 15 amino acids. Germline loops: CDR1 SGHRS, CDR2 YFSETQ. The CDR3 is CASSRRPQNLDEQFF. CDR3 coding DNA: TGCGCCAGTAGTAGGAGACCCCAAAATTTGGATGAGCAGTTCTTC.

This clonotype came up a few times. The chain employs TRBV28 and TRBJ1-1, with D perhaps TRBD1 (5 bases). The germline gives CDR1 MDHEN, CDR2 SYDVKM. Between the trimmed V and J ends, which lost 2 bases and 5 bases, there was a span of 12 bases. The CDR3 loop spans 14 amino acids. The CDR3, as DNA: TGTGCCAGCAGTTTAAACCAGGGTGGAACTGAAGCTTTCTTT. It is translated as CASSLNQGGTEAFF.

There are a few counts of this clonotype. The chain carries TRBV5-1 and TRBJ1-4, with D possibly matching TRBD1 (5 bases). The CDR3 is 16 residues long. The V and J ends lost 0 bases and 1 base respectively, with 10 bases between them. Germline CDR1 reads SGHRS; CDR2 reads YFSETQ. In nucleotides, the CDR3 is TGCGCCAGCAGCTTGGGAGGGGCGGTAACTAATGAAAAACTGTTTTTT. Its translation is CASSLGGAVTNEKLFF.

The rearrangement uses TRBV20-1 and TRBJ1-4; D unresolved. Germline lookup yields CDR1 DFQATT and CDR2 SNEGSKA (reference sequence). The CDR3 length is 12 residues. V was pared by 5 bases and J by 7 bases, with 11 bases between. In nucleotides, the CDR3 is TGCAGTGCTGGGCCCCTAGGTGAAAAACTGTTTTTT. It is translated as CSAGPLGEKLFF.

The rearrangement uses TRBV12-3 or TRBV12-4 and TRBJ2-1, with no clear D. Trimming removed 11 bases at V and 4 bases at J, with 30 bases between. The CDR3 is 18 amino acids. The CDR3 spells CAFCFLAFRVGGYNEQFF. CDR3 coding DNA: TGTGCCTTCTGTTTTCTGGCTTTTAGGGTGGGTGGATACAATGAGCAGTTCTTC.

This clonotype was seen more than once but under ten times. This chain joins TRBV12-3 or TRBV12-4 and TRBJ2-1; 10 nucleotides agree with TRBD2. With V trimmed by 3 bases and J by 4 bases, 9 bases remained unmatched. This CDR3 has 17 residues. The CDR3: CASSFKASGSRYNEQFF. The CDR3 DNA sequence: TGTGCCAGCAGTTTTAAGGCTAGCGGGAGTAGGTACAATGAGCAGTTCTTC.

This clonotype occurred a few times. The rearrangement uses TRBV20-1 and TRBJ1-4; 7 bases map to TRBD1. V gave up 5 bases and J gave up 5 bases; unmatched junction bases: 8. The CDR3 has 14 amino acids. CDR1 is DFQATT and CDR2 is SNEGSKA in the germline V gene (reference sequence). The CDR3 DNA sequence: TGCAGTGCTCCAGGGGGGTATCTAAATGAAAAACTGTTTTTT. Its protein product is CSAPGGYLNEKLFF.

This clonotype came up a few times. The chain carries TRBV5-1 and TRBJ2-5; D is uncertain. CDR3 size: 13 residues. The germline V and J ends were trimmed by 0 bases and 0 bases, with 3 bases remaining between them. Germline-derived CDR1 and CDR2 are SGHRS and YFSETQ. CDR3 sequence reads: CASSLEHQETQYF. CDR3 coding DNA: TGCGCCAGCAGCTTGGAACACCAAGAGACCCAGTACTTC.

This clonotype turned up a few times. The rearrangement links TRBV6-1 to TRBJ2-1; TRBD1 matches 7 bases. The CDR3 has 16 residues. From germline, CDR1 is MNHNS and CDR2 SASEGT. The trim removed 6 bases at V and 0 bases at J, leaving 8 bases unmatched. CDR3 nucleotides: TGTGCCAGCAGACTCTGGGGACAGAGCTCCTACAATGAGCAGTTCTTC. This gives the protein CASRLWGQSSYNEQFF.

V gene TRBV15 combines with J gene TRBJ2-3; D is uncertain. This CDR3 has 11 residues. From germline, CDR1 is LNHNV and CDR2 YYDKDF (reference sequence). Trimming removed 3 bases at V and 6 bases at J, with 4 bases between. DNA for the CDR3: TGTGCCACCAGCAGTTGGGATACGCAGTATTTT. Translated, it gives CATSSWDTQYF.

CDR3 residues: CASSLGQLGTEAFF. The DNA of the CDR3 is TGTGCCAGCAGCCTCGGACAGTTGGGGACTGAAGCTTTCTTT. This sequence joins TRBV12-3 or TRBV12-4 and TRBJ1-1; tentative D call: TRBD1 (6 bases). V lost 6 bases to trimming and J lost 5 bases, with 16 bases between them. This CDR3 spans 14 amino acids.

The chain links TRBV5-5 to TRBJ2-3, with TRBD1 matching 8 bases. The CDR3 contains 14 residues. Germline CDR1 SGHKS, CDR2 YYEKEE (reference sequence). Trimming cost V 5 bases and J 5 bases; bases outside gene matches: 7. CDR3 residues: CASRKDRARDTQYF. The CDR3 coding sequence is TGTGCCAGCAGAAAGGACAGGGCAAGAGATACGCAGTATTTT.

The table lists this clonotype with a few counts. The chain has TRBV7-9 and TRBJ1-2, with D unclear. Germline loops: CDR1 SEHNR, CDR2 FQNEAQ (reference sequence). CDR3 length: 14 residues. V shed 7 bases and J shed 0 bases, with 12 bases lying between them. CDR3 sequence (DNA): TGTGCCAGCACCGGAATAGGCACTAACTATGGCTACACCTTC. Its translation is CASTGIGTNYGYTF.

V usage is TRBV6-5 and J usage is TRBJ1-1; D is perhaps TRBD1 (6 bases). There are 13 residues in the CDR3. V dropped 2 bases and J dropped 8 bases, with 12 bases sitting between them. Germline values: CDR1 MNHEY, CDR2 SVGAGI. CDR3 sequence reads: CASSYRGRGEAFF. CDR3 bases: TGTGCCAGCAGTTACCGGGGCAGGGGCGAAGCTTTCTTT.